This T cell receptor beta chain originates from a study of cytomegalovirus exposure and HLA in healthy donors. Study background: Unique TCRs from HLA-typed donors, roughly 87 million of them, were held in an early data release. Study results and limitations: A prior analysis recorded that most TCR beta V segments were productive about 90% or about 30% of the time. The study flagged about 150 TCR beta chains as cytomegalovirus-associated. Despite most TCR sequences being rare, some public TCRs occurred in many donors.

13 Jbeta primers and 60 Vbeta primers were used for the PCR. Repertoires were generated with immunoSEQ multiplex PCR, while TCRdb's copy carries only in-frame clones and drops some. The sample has more than 90,000 clones, approximately 76% seen once. Germline CDR1 is LNHNV and CDR2 is YYDKDF (reference sequence). The V end was cut by 0 bases, the J end by 0 bases, with 12 bases between. The CDR3 loop spans 17 amino acids. With regard to this clone: The antigen is not known.

The chain couples TRBV15 to TRBJ1-3; D perhaps matches TRBD1 (6 bases). The specimen sequenced was PBMCs. This clonotype originated in a man in his forties or fifties in good health and CMV-seronegative. CDR3 loop: CATSRELQGPSGNTIYF. The CDR3 DNA sequence: TGTGCCACCAGCAGAGAACTTCAGGGGCCCTCTGGAAACACCATATATTTT.